The next 14 T cell receptor beta chains were all read from a single sample in a study of Ad26.COV2.S vaccination and SARS-CoV-2 variants. Some clones are missing from TCRdb's copy, which holds only in-frame ones; the method was immunoSEQ multiplex PCR. The data contain about 350,000 clones, just over 90% of them singletons. This sample comprised peripheral blood, obtained after recovery from COVID-19. The receptors derive from a human donor who had recovered from COVID-19.

The rearrangement joins TRBV7-8 to TRBJ2-3; 8 bases fit TRBD2. Trimming at V came to 4 bases and at J to 0 bases, leaving 6 bases not matched to a gene. Germline V gene data show CDR1 as SGHVS and CDR2 as FQNEAQ. CDR3 length: 16 residues. The DNA for the CDR3 is TGTGCCAGCAGCTCTCAGCGGGGGTCTAGCACAGATACGCAGTATTTT. It specifies CASSSQRGSSTDTQYF. Supplemented by reference TRBV7-8 and TRBJ2-3, the full variable domain reads GAGVSQSPRYKVAKRGQDVALRCDPISGHVSLFWYQQALGQGPEFLTYFQNEAQLDKSGLPSDRFFAERPEGSVSTLKIQRTQQEDSAVYLCASSSQRGSSTDTQYFGPGTRLTVL.

The chain carries TRBV19 and TRBJ1-2; D perhaps matches TRBD1 (5 bases). The length of the CDR3 is 16 residues. The V end was cut by 7 bases, the J end by 3 bases, with 21 bases between. CDR1 and CDR2 (germline): LNHDA, SQIVND (reference sequence). This chain's CDR3 is CASNPGGRNFDYGYTF. CDR3 sequence (DNA): TGTGCCAGTAACCCCGGGGGTAGAAACTTTGACTATGGCTACACCTTC.

Only one count was recorded for this clone. The chain carries TRBV11-2 and TRBJ2-5; 10 positions match TRBD2. The CDR3 totals 18 residues. The V gene end was trimmed by 3 bases and the J gene end by 3 bases; junction bases not matched to a gene: 13. The germline V gene has CDR1 SGHAT and CDR2 FQNNGV. For the CDR3, the DNA is TGTGCCAGCAGCTTTCGCGGCGCTAGCGGGGGTCCAGAAGAGACCCAGTACTTC. The encoded protein is CASSFRGASGGPEETQYF.

The gene calls are TRBV7-3 and TRBJ1-1; D not certain. This CDR3 is built from 13 residues. V was pared by 5 bases and J by 7 bases, with 14 bases between. Germline CDR1 and CDR2: SGHTA and FQGTGA. This chain's CDR3 is CASSRQTHSEAFF. For the CDR3, the DNA is TGTGCCAGCAGCCGTCAGACTCACAGTGAAGCTTTCTTT.

This chain uses TRBV4-2 with TRBJ2-5; the match to TRBD2 covers 11 bases. The V gene end was trimmed by 0 bases and the J gene end by 0 bases; junction bases not matched to a gene: 6. The CDR3 is 18 amino acids. Looked up from germline, CDR1 is LGHNA and CDR2 is YNFKEQ. CDR3 sequence (DNA): TGTGCCAGCAGCCAAGACCTAGCGGGGGGACCCCACCAAGAGACCCAGTACTTC. This sequence encodes CASSQDLAGGPHQETQYF.

This rearrangement joins TRBV9 to TRBJ1-2; D perhaps matches TRBD1 (6 bases). CDR1 SGDLS and CDR2 YYNGEE come from the germline V gene. Trimming removed 6 bases at V and 0 bases at J, with 15 bases between. This CDR3 is built from 15 residues. CDR3 protein: CASTLGGAPNYGYTF. CDR3 nucleotides: TGTGCCAGCACCCTGGGGGGGGCGCCTAACTATGGCTACACCTTC.

CDR3 sequence: CASSYTGGGETQYF. The DNA of the CDR3 is TGTGCCAGCAGTTACACCGGAGGAGGAGAGACCCAGTACTTC. V and J are TRBV27 and TRBJ2-5; a weak D match, TRBD2 (5 bases). This CDR3 has 14 amino acids. Trimming shortened V by 4 bases and J by 4 bases, and 13 bases separated the two germline ends. CDR1 and CDR2 from the germline V gene are MNHEY and SMNVEV (reference sequence).

V usage is TRBV18 and J usage is TRBJ2-5; no clear D gene. Trimming removed 6 bases from V and 3 bases from J, with 5 bases in between. The CDR3 sequence is 11 residues long. Germline assignment: CDR1 KGHSH and CDR2 LQKENI. In DNA form, the CDR3 reads TGTGCCAGCTCCCGAGAAGAGACCCAGTACTTC. This codes for CASSREETQYF.

The chain recombines TRBV4-3 with TRBJ1-2; unclear D gene. The V end lost 0 bases, the J end lost 8 bases, and 10 bases lay between the germline ends. Germline V gene data show CDR1 as LGHNA and CDR2 as YSLEER. This CDR3 is 13 amino acids long. The CDR3 region has the DNA TGCGCCAGCAGCCAAGATAGGAGGAGAGGCTACACCTTC. This codes for CASSQDRRRGYTF.

The rearrangement links TRBV6-5 to TRBJ1-2; TRBD1 matches 7 bases. Per the germline V gene, CDR1 is MNHEY and CDR2 is SVGAGI. V was pared by 0 bases and J by 7 bases, with 5 bases of the junction left unmatched. This CDR3 comprises 14 residues. The CDR3, as DNA: TGTGCCAGCAGTTACTCGACAGGGATTAGTGGCTACACCTTC. Translation gives CASSYSTGISGYTF.

The chain combines TRBV4-1 with TRBJ1-2; no clear D. The CDR3 extends over 13 amino acids. From germline, CDR1 is MGHRA and CDR2 YSYEKL. V dropped 0 bases and J dropped 8 bases, with 10 bases sitting between them. The DNA for the CDR3 is TGCGCCAGCAGCCAAGATGCGGGGAACGGCTACACCTTC. It specifies CASSQDAGNGYTF.

The chain carries TRBV7-9 and TRBJ2-5; D remains ambiguous. V lost 0 bases and J lost 4, with 6 bases in between. This CDR3 region has 13 residues. Germline lookup yields CDR1 SEHNR and CDR2 FQNEAQ (reference sequence). The CDR3 loop reads CASSLAAGETQYF. CDR3 nucleotides: TGTGCCAGCAGCTTAGCCGCCGGAGAGACCCAGTACTTC.

V usage is TRBV9 and J usage is TRBJ1-5, with a weak D call TRBD1 (5 bases). The V end lost 4 bases, the J end lost 1 base, and 9 bases lay between the germline ends. This CDR3 has 14 residues. CDR1 SGDLS and CDR2 YYNGEE come from the germline V gene. In DNA form, the CDR3 reads TGTGCCAGCAGCCTGGGACCGAGCAATCAGCCCCAGCATTTT. It specifies CASSLGPSNQPQHF.

The chain recombines TRBV7-6 with TRBJ1-1; TRBD1 matches 9 bases. Per the germline V gene, CDR1 is SGHVS and CDR2 is FNYEAQ. With 3 bases clipped from V and 1 base from J, the junction kept 3 bases outside the gene matches. This CDR3 has 15 residues. The CDR3: CASSFGGQGNTEAFF. In nucleotides, the CDR3 is TGTGCCAGCAGCTTTGGGGGACAGGGGAACACTGAAGCTTTCTTT.